This T cell receptor beta chain came from a study of T cell responses to AZD1222 COVID-19 vaccine. Findings and caveats of the study: Reportedly, close to half of spike-specific TCRs are directed against unmutated variant regions. It was only after the peak T cell response that any repertoires were sampled.

Only in-frame clones appear in the TCRdb table, and some are missing; sequencing was by immunoSEQ multiplex PCR. The table has over 90,000 clones, around 90% seen once. For this clone: What it recognizes is unknown.

The V end lost 6 bases, the J end lost 8 bases, and 14 bases lay between the germline ends. The CDR3 has 14 amino acids. CDR1 and CDR2 from the germline V gene are KGHSH and LQKENI. V gene TRBV18 combines with J gene TRBJ1-6; D is unclear. The clonotype was recovered from an adult in good health. Sequencing was performed on peripheral blood, taken on day 0 of AZD1222 vaccination. The CDR3 DNA reads TGTGCCAGCTCGCCCAGGACGGTGGATTCACCCCTCCACTTT. Translated, it gives CASSPRTVDSPLHF.